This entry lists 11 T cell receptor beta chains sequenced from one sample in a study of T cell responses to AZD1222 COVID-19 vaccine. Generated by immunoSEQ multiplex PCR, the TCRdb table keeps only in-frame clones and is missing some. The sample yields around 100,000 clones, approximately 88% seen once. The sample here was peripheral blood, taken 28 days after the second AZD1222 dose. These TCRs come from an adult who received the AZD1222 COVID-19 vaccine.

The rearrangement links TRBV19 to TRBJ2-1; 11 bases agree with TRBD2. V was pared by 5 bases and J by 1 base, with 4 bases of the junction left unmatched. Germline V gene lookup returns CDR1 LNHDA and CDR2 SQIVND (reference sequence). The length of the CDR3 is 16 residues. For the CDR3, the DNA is TGTGCCAGTAGTTCTATAGCGGGGGGGTCCTACAATGAGCAGTTCTTC. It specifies CASSSIAGGSYNEQFF.

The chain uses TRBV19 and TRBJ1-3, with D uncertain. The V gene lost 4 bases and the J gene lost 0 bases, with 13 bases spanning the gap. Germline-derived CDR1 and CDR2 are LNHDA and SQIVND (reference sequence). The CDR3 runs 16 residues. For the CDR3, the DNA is TGTGCCAGTAGTACACTCGCGGTCGGCTCTGGAAACACCATATATTTT. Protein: CASSTLAVGSGNTIYF.

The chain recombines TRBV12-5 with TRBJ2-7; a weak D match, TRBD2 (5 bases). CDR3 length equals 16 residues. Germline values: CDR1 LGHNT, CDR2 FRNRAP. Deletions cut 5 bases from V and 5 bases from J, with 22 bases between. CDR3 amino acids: CASGPGLPGVLHEQYF. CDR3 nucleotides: TGTGCTAGTGGTCCCGGACTGCCCGGGGTCCTTCACGAGCAGTACTTC.

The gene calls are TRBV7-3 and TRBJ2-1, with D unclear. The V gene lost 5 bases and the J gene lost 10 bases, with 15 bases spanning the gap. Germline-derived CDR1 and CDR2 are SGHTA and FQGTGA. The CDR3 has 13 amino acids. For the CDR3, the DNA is TGTGCCAGCAGCGTCAATGGCCCACGGGAGCAGTTCTTC. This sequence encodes CASSVNGPREQFF.

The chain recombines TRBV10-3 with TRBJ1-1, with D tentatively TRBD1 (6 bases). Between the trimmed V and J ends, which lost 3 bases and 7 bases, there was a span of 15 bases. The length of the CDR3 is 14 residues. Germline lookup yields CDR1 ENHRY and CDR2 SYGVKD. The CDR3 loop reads CAISDEGGGGEAFF. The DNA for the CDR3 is TGTGCCATCAGTGACGAGGGAGGGGGGGGTGAAGCTTTCTTT.

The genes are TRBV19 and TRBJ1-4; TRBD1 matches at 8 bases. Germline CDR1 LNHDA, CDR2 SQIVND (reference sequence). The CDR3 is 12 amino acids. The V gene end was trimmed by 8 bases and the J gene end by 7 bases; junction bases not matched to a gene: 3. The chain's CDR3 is CASSGTGEKLFF. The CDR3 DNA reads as TGTGCCAGTTCCGGGACAGGTGAAAAACTGTTTTTT.

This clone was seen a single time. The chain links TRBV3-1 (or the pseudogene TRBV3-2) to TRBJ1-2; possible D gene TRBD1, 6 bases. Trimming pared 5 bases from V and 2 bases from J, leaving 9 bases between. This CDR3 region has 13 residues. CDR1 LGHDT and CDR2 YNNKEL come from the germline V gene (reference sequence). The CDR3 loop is CASSDDRNYGYTF. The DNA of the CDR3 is TGTGCCAGCAGCGACGACAGGAACTATGGCTACACCTTC.

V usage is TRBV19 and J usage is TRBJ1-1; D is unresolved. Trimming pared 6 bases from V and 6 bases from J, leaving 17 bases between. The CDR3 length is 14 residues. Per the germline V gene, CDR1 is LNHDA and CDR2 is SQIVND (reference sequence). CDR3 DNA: TGTGCCAGTAGCCGGAGCAAGGGTCCCCCTGAAGCTTTCTTT. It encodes CASSRSKGPPEAFF.

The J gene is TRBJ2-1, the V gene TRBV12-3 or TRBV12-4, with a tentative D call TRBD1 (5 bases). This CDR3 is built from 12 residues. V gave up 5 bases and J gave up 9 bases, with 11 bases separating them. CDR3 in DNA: TGTGCCAGCAGTAGGCAGGGTGTTGAGCAGTTCTTC. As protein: CASSRQGVEQFF.

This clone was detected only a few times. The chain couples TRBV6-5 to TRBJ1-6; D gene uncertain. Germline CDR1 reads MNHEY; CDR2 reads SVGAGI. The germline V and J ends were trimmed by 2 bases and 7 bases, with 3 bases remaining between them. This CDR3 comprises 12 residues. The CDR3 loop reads CASSYPNSPLHF. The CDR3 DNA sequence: TGTGCCAGCAGTTACCCAAATTCACCCCTCCACTTT.

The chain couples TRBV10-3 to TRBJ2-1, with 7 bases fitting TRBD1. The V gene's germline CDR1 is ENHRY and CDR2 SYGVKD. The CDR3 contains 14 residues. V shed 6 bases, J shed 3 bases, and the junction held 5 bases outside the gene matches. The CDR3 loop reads CAIRGRDSYNEQFF. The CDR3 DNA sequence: TGTGCCATCAGAGGCCGGGACAGCTACAATGAGCAGTTCTTC.